The T cell receptor beta chain described here comes from a study of CD8 T cells in ankylosing spondylitis. Study-wide findings and caveats: Disease-linked clones were found to be CD8+ and relatively rare in peripheral blood. Reports of some motif variants in reactive arthritis synovial fluid and blood predate this one.

This clonotype showed up just a few times. The antigen is unknown. Using its own MiXCR run on the 5' RACE reads, TCRdb lists one record per CDR3 protein. The sample gives about 220,000 distinct CDR3 sequences, roughly 25% of which show up once; 6.6% is in the top ten. Deletions cut 8 bases from V and 4 bases from J, with 10 bases between. The CDR3 is 12 residues long. This sequence originates from a male donor with ankylosing spondylitis or in good health (not recorded which). The specimen was blood, either unsorted or a sorted T cell fraction (not recorded which). The chain employs TRBV12-3 or TRBV12-4 and TRBJ2-3, with D uncertain. CDR3 region: CASASPPDTQYF. DNA of the CDR3: TGTGCCAGCGCTAGTCCCCCAGATACGCAGTATTTT.